This T cell receptor (beta chain) came from a study of blood T cell repertoires in COVID-19. As for the study in general: Acute and convalescent COVID-19 samples came from the United States, Italy and Spain. T cells, B-cell-depleted T cells, or PBMCs provided the cDNA or gDNA that served as material.

Germline assignment: CDR1 MNHNY and CDR2 SVGAGI (reference sequence). The ends were cut back, 2 bases at V and 0 bases at J, with 8 bases in the middle. This CDR3 region has 15 residues. Under the authors' procedure: Amplification of reference gene primers was used by the study to estimate nucleated cell counts. Measured with immunoSEQ multiplex PCR; TCRdb has only the in-frame clones, and not every one. V and J calls and clone size are as listed in that table; D and trimming were resolved from the DNA. The table has about 170,000 clones, approximately 82% seen once; the top ten hold about 19%. The table lists this clone with a count of one.

The V gene is TRBV6-6, the J gene TRBJ2-1, with D tentatively TRBD2 (6 bases). The source is a woman aged 70-85 years who had recovered from COVID-19. The sequenced material came from peripheral blood. CDR3 DNA sequence: TGTGCCAGCAGTTACGGGGGGAGCTCCTACAATGAGCAGTTCTTC. Protein: CASSYGGSSYNEQFF.